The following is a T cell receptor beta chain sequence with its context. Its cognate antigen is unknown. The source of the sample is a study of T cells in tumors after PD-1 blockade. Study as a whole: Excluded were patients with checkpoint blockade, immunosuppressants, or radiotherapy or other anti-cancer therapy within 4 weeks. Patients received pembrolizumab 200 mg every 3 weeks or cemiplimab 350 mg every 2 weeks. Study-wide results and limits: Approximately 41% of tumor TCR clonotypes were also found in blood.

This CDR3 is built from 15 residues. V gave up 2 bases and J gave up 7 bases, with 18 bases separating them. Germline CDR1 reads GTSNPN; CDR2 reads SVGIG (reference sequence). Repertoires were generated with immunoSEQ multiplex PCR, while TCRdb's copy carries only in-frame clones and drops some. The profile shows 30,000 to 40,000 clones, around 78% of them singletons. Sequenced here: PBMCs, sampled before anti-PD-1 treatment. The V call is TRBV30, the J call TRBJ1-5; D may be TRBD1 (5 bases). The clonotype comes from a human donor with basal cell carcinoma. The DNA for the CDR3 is TGTGCCTGGAGTCCTCCTGACAGAGTTCACCAGCCCCAGCATTTT. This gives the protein CAWSPPDRVHQPQHF.